A single sample gave rise to the 8 T cell receptor beta chains below, sequenced in a study of T cells expressing NK-cell markers. No DNA is given; TCRdb re-called the 5' RACE reads and lists each CDR3 protein once. The sample data list 350,000 to 400,000 distinct CDR3 sequences. The sequenced material came from blood T cells: a sorted CD56 or NKG2C T cell subset, CD4+ or CD8+ T cells, or bulk PBMC T cells (not recorded which). These receptors all stem from a woman between 45 and 65 years old in good health.

CDR3 in amino acids: CASSPSDRVGNEQFF. The V call is TRBV5-1, the J call TRBJ2-1; TCRdb selects TRBD1, and the lack of DNA leaves this call unchecked. Germline CDR1 reads SGHRS; CDR2 reads YFSETQ. The CDR3 loop spans 15 amino acids. Drawing the rest from reference TRBV5-1 and TRBJ2-1, the complete variable domain is KAGVTQTPRYLIKTRGQQVTLSCSPISGHRSVSWYQQTPGQGLQFLFEYFSETQRNKGNFPGRFSGRQFSNSRSEMNVSTLELGDSALYLCASSPSDRVGNEQFFGPGTRLTVL.

The chain joins TRBV28 to TRBJ2-1; TCRdb indicates TRBD2, and absent DNA this call remains unverified. Germline CDR1 MDHEN, CDR2 SYDVKM. The CDR3 totals 16 residues. The CDR3 loop is CASSSPLAGGRNEQFF.

V is TRBV2 and J is TRBJ2-1; TCRdb's D gene call, TRBD1, goes unchecked for lack of DNA. The germline V gene has CDR1 SNHLY and CDR2 FYNNEI. This CDR3 comprises 18 residues. This CDR3 reads CASSEAHWGGGSYNEQFF.

The chain recombines TRBV4-1 with TRBJ1-1; TCRdb's assignment of TRBD1 cannot be checked, as there is no DNA. Germline CDR1 is MGHRA and CDR2 is YSYEKL. CDR3 length: 15 amino acids. CDR3 in amino acids: CASSQETGVNTEAFF.

This chain connects TRBV5-1 to TRBJ2-2; without DNA, the TCRdb call of TRBD2 cannot be checked. CDR3 length equals 18 residues. CDR1 SGHRS and CDR2 YFSETQ come from the germline V gene. CDR3 sequence reads: CASSLGTSGLRWTGELFF.

The chain joins TRBV6-1 to TRBJ1-2. The germline V gene has CDR1 MNHNS and CDR2 SASEGT. This CDR3 spans 13 amino acids. CDR3 loop: CASSERGFYGYTF.

The chain couples TRBV6-1 to TRBJ2-7. This CDR3 contains 13 residues. Germline V lookup: CDR1 MNHNS, CDR2 SASEGT. The CDR3 region is CASNEGISYEQYF.

The chain recombines TRBV27 with TRBJ2-1; TCRdb reports TRBD2, a call that lacks DNA to check it against. Germline V gives CDR1 MNHEY, CDR2 SMNVEV (reference sequence). This CDR3 has 18 amino acids. The CDR3 sequence: CASSGGPSGRGSYNEQFF.